The rows below give T cell receptor beta chains drawn from one sample of a study of type 1 regulatory T cells. Using its own MiXCR run on the reads, TCRdb lists one record per CDR3 protein. The table lists some 100,000 distinct CDR3 sequences, around a third of them singletons, with around 2.3% in the top ten. Sequencing used CD4+ T cells, either the whole sample or a sorted fraction (not recorded which). Every receptor here comes from a human donor in good health. Both conserved end residues are part of each CDR3. The order of the fields is J gene, V gene, clone size, D gene, CDR3 DNA, CDR3 protein. The D gene is left open where the match is weak. Not all rows give a size; the values are once, few, many and, for expanded clones, a class.

TRBJ2-3	TRBV20-1	few	-	TGCAGTGCAGAACAGGTATCCACAGATACGCAGTATTTT	CSAEQVSTDTQYF
TRBJ2-2	TRBV20-1	-	-	TGCAGTGCTTGGGACTTTTACACCGGGGAGCTGTTTTTT	CSAWDFYTGELFF
TRBJ1-1	TRBV7-2	few	TRBD1	TGTGCCAGCAGCGAGTACAGGGGTGGGGGATTTGAAGCTTTCTTT	CASSEYRGGGFEAFF
TRBJ2-3	TRBV19	-	-	TGTGCCTCCGCCCCCGGGCAGGGAAGATCCGATACGCAGTATTTT	CASAPGQGRSDTQYF
TRBJ2-5	TRBV7-8	few	-	TGTGCCAGCAGCTTAGGTACTAGGCGCGGGTATGAGACCCAGTACTTC	CASSLGTRRGYETQYF
TRBJ2-1	TRBV5-1	-	TRBD1	TGCGCCAGCAGCCAGGGACAGGCAGCCTACAATGAGCAGTTCTTC	CASSQGQAAYNEQFF
TRBJ2-1	TRBV29-1	few	-	TGCAGCGTCGCCAGACTAGATGAGCAGTTCTTC	CSVARLDEQFF
TRBJ1-1	TRBV7-2	medium-sized	TRBD1	TGTGCCAGCAGCTTGGGGACAGGTCGCACTGAAGCTTTCTTT	CASSLGTGRTEAFF
TRBJ1-6	TRBV5-1	few	-	TGCGCCAGCAGACGGGAGACAGTTAATTCACCCCTCCACTTT	CASRRETVNSPLHF
TRBJ1-5	TRBV21-1	-	-	TGTGCCAGCAGCAAAAAAAGGGTACTGTCGGGCAATCAGCCCCAGCATTTT	CASSKKRVLSGNQPQHF
TRBJ1-1	TRBV20-1	many	-	TGCAGTGCTAGAGGTCACTCGAACACTGAAGCTTTCTTT	CSARGHSNTEAFF
TRBJ2-5	TRBV2	-	TRBD2	TGTGCCAGCAGTGATGACGGGACTAGCCCAGAGACCCAGTACTTC	CASSDDGTSPETQYF
TRBJ2-3	TRBV20-1	many	-	TGCAGTGCTAGAGGGCCTAGCTCGACGGTAGATACGCAGTATTTT	CSARGPSSTVDTQYF
TRBJ2-7	TRBV12-3/TRBV12-4	-	-	TGTGCCACCCGGAGCCCTATTAGCTACGAGCAGTACTTC	CATRSPISYEQYF
TRBJ1-2	TRBV6-5	-	TRBD1	TGTGCCAGCAGGCCGGACAGGCGGGATGGCTACACCTTC	CASRPDRRDGYTF
TRBJ2-7	TRBV29-1	-	-	TGCAGCGTTGTATCCGACAGGTACTACGAGCAGTACTTC	CSVVSDRYYEQYF
TRBJ2-2	TRBV5-1	few	-	TGCGCCAGCAGCTTGGTTCTGAACACCGGGGAGCTGTTTTTT	CASSLVLNTGELFF
TRBJ2-2	TRBV5-1	few	TRBD2	TGCGCCAGCAGCCGACTAGCGGGAGTTGTCGGGGAGCTGTTTTTT	CASSRLAGVVGELFF
TRBJ2-5	TRBV29-1	-	-	TGCAGCGCTACCACGGACGGAACCCAGTACTTC	CSATTDGTQYF
TRBJ2-7	TRBV20-1	-	TRBD1	TGCAGTGCCCCAGGACAGGGTAGCGAGCAGTACTTC	CSAPGQGSEQYF
TRBJ2-5	TRBV20-1	-	-	TGCAGTGCTATCGGCAGGGGCCAAGAGACCCAGTACTTC	CSAIGRGQETQYF
TRBJ2-7	TRBV5-1	-	-	TGCGCCAGCAGCTTGGAGGGTAGCGGAGCCTACGAGCAGTACTTC	CASSLEGSGAYEQYF
TRBJ2-7	TRBV25-1	-	-	TGTGCCAGCAGTGAATTCAGGGGGGACGCCTACGAGCAGTACTTC	CASSEFRGDAYEQYF
TRBJ2-1	TRBV5-1	few	TRBD1	TGCGCCAGCAGCTTCAGGGGGCTCGAGCAGTTCTTC	CASSFRGLEQFF